This T cell receptor (beta chain) was recovered during a study of blood T cell repertoires in COVID-19. Study information: Some COVID-19 samples were acute and others convalescent; all came from the United States, Italy and Spain. The analysed material was cDNA or gDNA that came from T cells, B-cell-depleted T cells, or PBMCs.

V was pared by 5 bases and J by 2 bases, with 3 bases of the junction left unmatched. The germline gives CDR1 MNHEY, CDR2 SVGAGI. The CDR3 sequence is 14 residues long. Enrollment of patients from Seattle took place during active infection, with longitudinal follow-up. Authors' analysis steps: Counts of nucleated cells, estimated from reference gene primer amplification, were obtained. Method: immunoSEQ multiplex PCR; TCRdb's copy keeps in-frame clones and lacks some. Clone size and V and J calls were adopted from that table, with D and trimming inferred from the DNA. Of about 220,000 clones in the sample, 85% were seen once.

This sequence originates from a woman aged 65 to 85 with COVID-19, enrolled during active disease. The sequencing input was peripheral blood. The J gene is TRBJ2-7, the V gene TRBV6-5; 10 bases line up with TRBD1. The CDR3 DNA sequence: TGTGCCAGCAGTCGGACAGGGGGACCCTACGAGCAGTACTTC. Amino acid sequence: CASSRTGGPYEQYF.